Below, 12 T cell receptor beta chains from the same sample are listed, as sequenced in a study of breast tumors, draining lymph nodes, adjacent tissues. TCRdb reprocessed the multiplex PCR reads via MiXCR and lists one record per CDR3 protein. The sample carries some 200,000 distinct CDR3 sequences, approximately 31% recorded once. Axillary draining lymph nodes of breast cancer patients supplied the node samples. Input material: axillary lymph node tissue. These receptors all stem from a female donor with breast cancer. Some clones in this sample may be carry-over from other donors' samples.

This clonotype occurred many times. This chain connects TRBV5-1 to TRBJ2-2; the D is unclear. The germline V and J ends were trimmed by 2 bases and 7 bases, with 9 bases remaining between them. The V gene's germline CDR1 is SGHRS and CDR2 YFSETQ. CDR3 size: 13 residues. CDR3 loop: CASSFKSNGELFF. The CDR3, as DNA: TGCGCCAGCAGCTTTAAGAGCAACGGGGAGCTGTTTTTT.

This clonotype occurred many times. V gene TRBV15 combines with J gene TRBJ2-7; weak D call: TRBD1 (6 bases). There are 17 residues in the CDR3. Germline V lookup: CDR1 LNHNV, CDR2 YYDKDF (reference sequence). Trimming left V 0 bases short and J 3 bases short, with 18 bases between. This CDR3 reads CATSRDSGQGQFYEQYF. In DNA, the CDR3 is TGTGCCACCAGCAGAGATTCGGGGCAGGGGCAGTTCTACGAGCAGTACTTC.

This clonotype was counted many times. This rearrangement joins TRBV15 to TRBJ2-7; 7 nucleotides align to TRBD1. The CDR3 totals 16 residues. V lost 3 bases, J lost 3 bases, and 11 bases stayed unmatched. Looked up from germline, CDR1 is LNHNV and CDR2 is YYDKDF (reference sequence). CDR3 sequence (DNA): TGTGCCACCAGCAGTCTTACCGGGACAGCGCTCTACGAGCAGTACTTC. Its protein is CATSSLTGTALYEQYF. The whole variable domain, filled in from reference TRBV15 and TRBJ2-7, reads DAMVIQNPRYQVTQFGKPVTLSCSQTLNHNVMYWYQQKSSQAPKLLFHYYDKDFNNEADTPDNFQSRRPNTSFCFLDIRSPGLGDTAMYLCATSSLTGTALYEQYFGPGTRLTVT.

This clonotype was counted at least ten times. CDR3 amino acids: CASIGARRETQYF. DNA of the CDR3: TGTGCCAGCATAGGCGCCCGAAGGGAGACCCAGTACTTC. The chain couples TRBV6-6 to TRBJ2-5; D remains ambiguous. The CDR3 runs 13 residues. V dropped 7 bases and J dropped 5 bases, with 14 bases sitting between them. Per the germline V gene, CDR1 is MNHNY and CDR2 is SVGAGI (reference sequence).

This clonotype was seen at least ten times. The chain links TRBV28 to TRBJ1-6; 8 bases align to TRBD1. With 2 bases clipped from V and 10 bases from J, the junction kept 10 bases outside the gene matches. CDR1 is MDHEN, CDR2 SYDVKM, per germline. This CDR3 is 16 amino acids long. DNA for the CDR3: TGTGCCAGCAGTTTAAGGCGACAGGGGAGAGGATCACCCCTCCACTTT. Translation gives CASSLRRQGRGSPLHF.

The rearrangement uses TRBV7-2 and TRBJ2-3; 10 nucleotides align to TRBD2. The J segment lost 4 bases and the V segment lost 4 bases, leaving 5 bases of the junction unmatched. Germline CDR1 is SGHTA and CDR2 is FQGNSA. The CDR3 has 15 amino acids. The CDR3: CASSSSGRVADTQYF. Written as DNA, the CDR3 is TGTGCCAGCAGCTCGAGCGGGAGGGTTGCAGATACGCAGTATTTT.

This sequence joins TRBV15 and TRBJ2-5; TRBD2 matches at 9 bases. The CDR3 runs 17 residues. CDR1 LNHNV and CDR2 YYDKDF come from the germline V gene (reference sequence). Unmatched junction bases numbered 5, after V lost 0 bases and J lost 0 bases. The DNA of the CDR3 is TGTGCCACCAGCAGAGATTTAGCGGGGGACAACCAAGAGACCCAGTACTTC. As protein: CATSRDLAGDNQETQYF.

In regard to this clonotype: The junction differs from germline at one of its ends, possibly a read error. The CDR3 loop is CASSPTTRNVGCTF. DNA of the CDR3: TGTGCCAGCTCACCCACGACCCGGAACGTTGGCTGCACCTTC. The genes are TRBV18 and TRBJ1-2, with D unresolved. The CDR3 covers 14 residues. Per the germline V gene, CDR1 is KGHSH and CDR2 is LQKENI.

This clonotype was seen repeatedly, ten times or more. The chain combines TRBV5-1 with TRBJ2-3, with 14 bases that match TRBD2. The ends lost 4 bases at V and 3 bases at J; junction bases unmatched: 4. The CDR3 is 16 residues long. Germline assignment: CDR1 SGHRS and CDR2 YFSETQ. The chain's CDR3 is CASSLGTSGRTDTQYF. The CDR3 DNA reads TGCGCCAGCAGCCTCGGGACTAGCGGGAGAACAGATACGCAGTATTTT.

At least ten counts were recorded for this clonotype. CDR3 nucleotides: TGTGCCAGCAGTCCTGATCTCCGGGACAGGGGGCTCGGAGGCTACACCTTC. Encoded protein: CASSPDLRDRGLGGYTF. The J gene is TRBJ1-2, the V gene TRBV6-6; TRBD1 matches at 12 bases. Germline V lookup: CDR1 MNHNY, CDR2 SVGAGI (reference sequence). V lost 5 bases to trimming and J lost 8 bases; unmatched junction nucleotides: 15. The CDR3 totals 17 residues.

There are many counts of this clonotype. The J gene is TRBJ1-2, the V gene TRBV9; no reliable D call. Trimming stripped 4 bases from V and 5 bases from J, with 18 bases between. Germline V CDR1 and CDR2: SGDLS, YYNGEE. CDR3 length equals 15 residues. CDR3: CASSKEARRPYGYTF. The CDR3 nucleotides read TGTGCCAGCAGCAAAGAGGCCAGGCGTCCTTATGGCTACACCTTC. The entire variable domain, with the rest obtained from reference TRBV9 and TRBJ1-2, is as follows: DSGVTQTPKHLITATGQRVTLRCSPRSGDLSVYWYQQSLDQGLQFLIQYYNGEERAKGNILERFSAQQFPDLHSELNLSSLELGDSALYFCASSKEARRPYGYTFGSGTRLTVV.

The V and J genes are TRBV12-3 or TRBV12-4 and TRBJ2-1; 13 bases line up with TRBD2. This CDR3 has 19 amino acids. V lost 1 base and J lost 0; bases outside the gene matches: 6. This CDR3 is CASSLGLAGGVASYNEQFF. DNA of the CDR3: TGTGCCAGCAGTTTAGGACTAGCGGGAGGTGTTGCCTCCTACAATGAGCAGTTCTTC.